This T cell receptor (beta chain) derives from a study of CD8 T cells in Susac syndrome. As for the study in general: When their blood was taken, the Susac syndrome patients had either not yet had any therapy, were taking corticosteroids, or were taking intravenous immunoglobulin alone.

With 7 bases clipped from V and 0 bases from J, the junction kept 1 base outside the gene matches. Germline CDR1 and CDR2: LNHDA and SQIVND (reference sequence). There are 15 residues in the CDR3. cDNA came from approximately 0.5 to 1 ug RNA primed by random hexamers. Coverage of TCR beta CDR3 amplification by immunoSEQ multiplex PCR extended to 54 Vbeta and 13 Jbeta. Each CDR3 protein is one row after TCRdb ran MiXCR on the immunoSEQ multiplex PCR reads. The sample has 95,000 to 150,000 distinct CDR3 sequences; just under 95% are singletons. The chain employs TRBV19 and TRBJ2-3; 13 nucleotides align to TRBD2. The sequencing sample was made of CD8+ T cells from PBMCs. The clonotype comes from a human donor with Susac syndrome. The CDR3 protein is CASKGLAGSTDTQYF. The CDR3 nucleotides read TGTGCCAGTAAGGGACTAGCGGGGAGCACAGATACGCAGTATTTT.